The clone carrying this T cell receptor beta chain was observed a few times. Per the germline V gene, CDR1 is SEHNR and CDR2 is FQNEAQ (reference sequence). The CDR3 consists of 17 residues. These data come from a study of tumor-infiltrating lymphocytes in oesophageal squamous cell carcinoma. TCRdb reprocessed the PCR reads via MiXCR and lists one record per CDR3 protein. The sample contains roughly 21,000 distinct CDR3 sequences, 36% of which appear only once. Sequenced sample: esophageal tumor tissue. V is TRBV7-9 and J is TRBJ2-7; TRBD2 matches 12 bases. The last part of the DNA fits TRBJ2-1 better; the J call may be wrong. This receptor was identified in a male donor with esophageal squamous cell carcinoma. In nucleotides, the CDR3 is TGTGCCAGCAGCAAATGGACTAGCGGGACTACCTACAATGAGCAGTTCTTC. It translates to CASSKWTSGTTYNEQFF.